This is a list of T cell receptor beta chains from one sample in a study of TIL therapy for anti-PD-1-resistant metastatic lung cancer. The assay was immunoSEQ multiplex PCR, and TCRdb's table has in-frame clones only and misses some. Of approximately 15,000 clones listed, 86% are singletons. The material was blood, obtained at baseline. The source of these receptors is a person aged 25-85 years with non-small cell lung cancer. CDR3s include the opening cysteine and the closing phenylalanine or tryptophan. Each record gives: V gene, D gene, CDR3 length, clone size, J gene, CDR3 protein, CDR3 DNA. D genes are given only for firm matches. Clone size appears in some rows only: once, few, many, or a class for an expanded clone.

v_call: TRBV6-1; d_call: NA; cdr3_length: 13; clone_size: NA; j_call: TRBJ2-1; cdr3_aa: CASSVFTYNEQFF; cdr3_nt: TGTGCCAGTTCCGTATTTACCTACAATGAGCAGTTCTTC
v_call: TRBV5-4; d_call: NA; cdr3_length: 13; clone_size: NA; j_call: TRBJ2-7; cdr3_aa: CASSRTQGYEQYF; cdr3_nt: TGTGCCAGCAGCCGGACACAGGGCTACGAGCAGTACTTC
v_call: TRBV18; d_call: NA; cdr3_length: 13; clone_size: NA; j_call: TRBJ1-1; cdr3_aa: CASSPGTNTEAFF; cdr3_nt: TGTGCCAGCTCACCAGGAACTAACACTGAAGCTTTCTTT
v_call: TRBV9; d_call: TRBD2; cdr3_length: 15; clone_size: NA; j_call: TRBJ2-1; cdr3_aa: CASSLSGTSLNEQFF; cdr3_nt: TGTGCCAGCAGCTTATCCGGGACTAGCCTGAATGAGCAGTTCTTC
v_call: TRBV5-1; d_call: NA; cdr3_length: 13; clone_size: NA; j_call: TRBJ1-1; cdr3_aa: CASSLGVNTEAFF; cdr3_nt: TGCGCCAGCAGCTTGGGCGTTAACACTGAAGCTTTCTTT
v_call: TRBV5-1; d_call: TRBD2; cdr3_length: 18; clone_size: few; j_call: TRBJ2-7; cdr3_aa: CASSPRNIRASGPYEQYF; cdr3_nt: TGCGCCAGCAGCCCCCGTAATATCCGGGCTAGCGGACCTTACGAGCAGTACTTC
v_call: TRBV5-1; d_call: NA; cdr3_length: 14; clone_size: NA; j_call: TRBJ2-7; cdr3_aa: CASSLVPGPYEQYF; cdr3_nt: TGCGCCAGCAGCTTGGTACCGGGACCCTACGAGCAGTACTTC
v_call: TRBV19; d_call: NA; cdr3_length: 16; clone_size: NA; j_call: TRBJ1-5; cdr3_aa: CASSTTGTYSNQPQHF; cdr3_nt: TGTGCCAGTAGTACCACAGGGACCTATAGCAATCAGCCCCAGCATTTT
v_call: TRBV19; d_call: NA; cdr3_length: 13; clone_size: NA; j_call: TRBJ2-7; cdr3_aa: CASSATTGYEQYF; cdr3_nt: TGTGCCAGTAGTGCAACAACAGGGTACGAGCAGTACTTC
v_call: TRBV29-1; d_call: NA; cdr3_length: 12; clone_size: NA; j_call: TRBJ1-2; cdr3_aa: CSSNPNPRGHTF; cdr3_nt: TGCAGCTCAAACCCGAACCCCAGGGGTCACACCTTC
v_call: TRBV9; d_call: NA; cdr3_length: 16; clone_size: NA; j_call: TRBJ1-3; cdr3_aa: CASSVAGTLNRDTIYF; cdr3_nt: TGTGCCAGCAGCGTAGCTGGGACACTGAATCGAGACACCATATATTTT